These 17 T cell receptor beta chains were sequenced from one sample in a study of blood T cell repertoires in COVID-19. Libraries were prepared by immunoSEQ multiplex PCR; TCRdb keeps only in-frame clonotypes and omits some of them. The sample yields roughly 91,000 clones, roughly 84% seen once. Material for sequencing was peripheral blood. These receptors all come from a man aged 65 to 85 with active or convalescent COVID-19.

This chain joins TRBV10-3 and TRBJ1-1; D may be TRBD1 (6 bases). The CDR3 totals 16 residues. CDR1 and CDR2 from the germline V gene are ENHRY and SYGVKD. V was shortened by 4 bases and J by 1 base, with 16 bases between the two germline ends. This chain's CDR3 is CAISAPRTARNTEAFF. In DNA form, the CDR3 reads TGTGCCATCAGTGCCCCACGGACAGCACGGAACACTGAAGCTTTCTTT.

This rearrangement joins TRBV2 to TRBJ1-1; D is uncertain. V was clipped by 2 bases and J by 0 bases, with 10 bases between them. This CDR3 comprises 15 residues. Germline CDR1 SNHLY, CDR2 FYNNEI. CDR3 region: CASSENPGLNTEAFF. The DNA of the CDR3 is TGTGCCAGCAGTGAAAATCCGGGATTGAACACTGAAGCTTTCTTT.

V is TRBV10-3 and J is TRBJ1-3; D gene uncertain. This CDR3 region has 17 residues. V lost 4 bases and J 0 bases, leaving 16 bases between the germline ends. Germline CDR1 reads ENHRY; CDR2 reads SYGVKD. The CDR3, as DNA: TGTGCCATCAGTGCCTGGGAGGGCAAACTCTCTGGAAACACCATATATTTT. Protein sequence: CAISAWEGKLSGNTIYF.

This chain links TRBV6-6 with TRBJ1-4; tentatively, D is TRBD1 (5 bases). V was cut by 5 bases and J by 8 bases, with 9 bases left in between. CDR3 length: 12 amino acids. Germline V lookup: CDR1 MNHNY, CDR2 SVGAGI (reference sequence). The CDR3 protein is CASSLYREKLFF. CDR3 DNA: TGTGCCAGCAGTCTCTACAGGGAAAAACTGTTTTTT.

On this clone: Other nucleotide sequences in the sample specify the same CDR3. The chain joins TRBV30 to TRBJ1-2; D unclear. Germline V gene sequence: CDR1 GTSNPN, CDR2 SVGIG (reference sequence). Trimming removed 1 base from V and 0 bases from J, with 6 bases in between. The CDR3 is made up of 13 amino acids. CDR3 nucleotides: TGTGCCTGGAGTGACGGGGCTAACTATGGCTACACCTTC. Translated, it gives CAWSDGANYGYTF.

On this clone: The same CDR3 arises from other DNA sequences in this sample as well. The rearrangement uses TRBV7-2 and TRBJ1-6, with 7 nucleotides matching TRBD1. The CDR3 sequence is 15 residues long. In germline, CDR1 is SGHTA, CDR2 FQGNSA. J lost 2 bases, V lost 3 bases, and 1 base had no gene match. The CDR3 DNA sequence: TGTGCCAGCAGCTTGGGACAGACCTATAATTCACCCCTCCACTTT. Translating it yields CASSLGQTYNSPLHF.

The rearrangement links TRBV30 to TRBJ1-4, with 10 positions matching TRBD1. The CDR3 sequence is 12 residues long. The V segment lost 1 base and the J segment 13 bases; nucleotides outside the gene matches: 3. Per the germline V gene, CDR1 is GTSNPN and CDR2 is SVGIG (reference sequence). The CDR3 DNA sequence: TGTGCCTGGAGTGCGGGACAGGGGAGACTGTTTTTT. Its protein is CAWSAGQGRLFF.

The sample holds one count of this clone. V usage is TRBV11-2 and J usage is TRBJ1-5; D uncertain. This CDR3 comprises 13 residues. Germline CDR1 and CDR2: SGHAT and FQNNGV. Trimming pared 2 bases from V and 7 bases from J, leaving 9 bases between. CDR3 residues: CASSLSGGQPQHF. CDR3 sequence (DNA): TGTGCCAGCAGCTTAAGTGGTGGCCAGCCCCAGCATTTT.

The J gene is TRBJ1-2, the V gene TRBV6-5; possibly TRBD1 for D (6 bases). Germline V gene data show CDR1 as MNHEY and CDR2 as SVGAGI. The CDR3 loop spans 13 amino acids. The V end lost 5 bases, the J end lost 8 bases, and 15 bases lay between the germline ends. Here the CDR3 DNA reads TGTGCCAGCAGTCCCGGACAGTTCGGGGGCTACACCTTC. Translating gives CASSPGQFGGYTF.

In its sample, this clone was seen a few times. This sequence joins TRBV5-6 and TRBJ2-7; no clear D gene. The CDR3 length is 14 residues. Germline lookup yields CDR1 SGHDT and CDR2 YYEEEE. The V end was cut by 2 bases, the J end by 4 bases, with 13 bases between. CDR3 DNA: TGTGCCAGCAGCTTTCTGACTGGAGTTTACGAGCAGTACTTC. This translates into CASSFLTGVYEQYF.

V is TRBV19 and J is TRBJ1-2; D remains unclear. Trimming left V 7 bases short and J 8 bases short, with 14 bases between. Germline V CDR1 and CDR2: LNHDA, SQIVND (reference sequence). This CDR3 comprises 12 residues. The DNA for the CDR3 is TGTGCCAGTACGAGGTCCCTGGAGGGCTACACCTTC. This translates into CASTRSLEGYTF.

The chain couples TRBV7-8 to TRBJ1-5; D is possibly TRBD1 (5 bases). Germline lookup yields CDR1 SGHVS and CDR2 FQNEAQ. There are 17 residues in the CDR3. V lost 1 base to trimming and J lost 0 bases, with 13 bases between them. The CDR3 region is CASSLGGMTVSNQPQHF. The CDR3 coding sequence is TGTGCCAGCAGCTTAGGCGGTATGACAGTTAGCAATCAGCCCCAGCATTTT.

The chain carries TRBV10-1 and TRBJ2-7, with no clear D. The CDR3 is 13 residues long. Looked up from germline, CDR1 is WNHNN and CDR2 is SYGVQD (reference sequence). V was clipped by 3 bases and J by 4 bases, with 10 bases between them. The CDR3 DNA follows: TGCGCCAGCAGTGACACCGGTTTTTACGAGCAGTACTTC. It codes for CASSDTGFYEQYF.

This chain links TRBV4-1 with TRBJ1-1, with a tentative D call TRBD1 (5 bases). Per germline, CDR1 MGHRA and CDR2 YSYEKL. Trimming took off 1 base at V and 0 bases at J, with 9 bases between the two ends. This CDR3 is built from 15 residues. CDR3 amino acids: CASSQGTTMNTEAFF. Written as DNA, the CDR3 is TGCGCCAGCAGCCAAGGGACAACAATGAACACTGAAGCTTTCTTT.

This clone was observed a handful of times. This sequence joins TRBV5-1 and TRBJ2-1; possibly TRBD1 for D (7 bases). This CDR3 has 14 residues. Germline CDR1 is SGHRS and CDR2 is YFSETQ. Trimming cost V 1 base and J 4 bases, with 9 bases left between them. CDR3 sequence reads: CASSLQGGYNEQFF. DNA for the CDR3: TGCGCCAGCAGCTTGCAGGGGGGTTACAATGAGCAGTTCTTC.

This clone was seen a few times. The gene calls are TRBV6-1 and TRBJ1-5, with 7 nucleotides matching TRBD1. Germline V gene lookup returns CDR1 MNHNS and CDR2 SASEGT. This CDR3 is built from 16 residues. V trimming: 3 bases; J trimming: 5 bases; junction bases outside the gene matches: 10. As DNA, the CDR3 is TGTGCCAGCAGTGACGCCTATGGGACAGCCGATCAGCCCCAGCATTTT. Residues: CASSDAYGTADQPQHF.

The genes are TRBV5-1 and TRBJ2-3, with 8 bases identical to TRBD1. V lost 3 bases, J lost 2 bases, and 8 bases stayed unmatched. The CDR3 is 16 residues long. The germline CDR1 and CDR2 sequences are SGHRS and YFSETQ. CDR3 protein: CASSYATGALTDTQYF. The CDR3 nucleotides read TGCGCCAGCAGCTACGCGACAGGGGCCCTCACAGATACGCAGTATTTT.